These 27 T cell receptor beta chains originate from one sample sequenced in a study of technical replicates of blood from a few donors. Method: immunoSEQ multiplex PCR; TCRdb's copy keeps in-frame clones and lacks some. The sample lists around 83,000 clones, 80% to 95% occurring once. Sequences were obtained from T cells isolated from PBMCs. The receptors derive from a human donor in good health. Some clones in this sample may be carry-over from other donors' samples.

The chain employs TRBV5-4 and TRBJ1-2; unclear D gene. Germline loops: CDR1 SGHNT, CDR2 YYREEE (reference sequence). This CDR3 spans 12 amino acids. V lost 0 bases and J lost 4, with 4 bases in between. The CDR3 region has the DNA TGTGCCAGCAGCTTGGACAGCTATGGCTACACCTTC. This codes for CASSLDSYGYTF.

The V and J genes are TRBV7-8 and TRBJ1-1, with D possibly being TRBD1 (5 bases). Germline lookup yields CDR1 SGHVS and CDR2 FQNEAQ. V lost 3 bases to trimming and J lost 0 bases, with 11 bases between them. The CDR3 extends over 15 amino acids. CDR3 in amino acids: CASSLSGGMNTEAFF. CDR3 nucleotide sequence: TGTGCCAGCAGCTTGTCGGGGGGGATGAACACTGAAGCTTTCTTT.

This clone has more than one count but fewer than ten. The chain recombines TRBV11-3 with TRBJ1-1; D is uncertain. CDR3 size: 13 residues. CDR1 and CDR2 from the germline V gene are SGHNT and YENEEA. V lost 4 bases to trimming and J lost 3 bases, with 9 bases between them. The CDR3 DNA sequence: TGTGCCAGCAGCTCCCAAGGAGACACTGAAGCTTTCTTT. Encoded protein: CASSSQGDTEAFF.

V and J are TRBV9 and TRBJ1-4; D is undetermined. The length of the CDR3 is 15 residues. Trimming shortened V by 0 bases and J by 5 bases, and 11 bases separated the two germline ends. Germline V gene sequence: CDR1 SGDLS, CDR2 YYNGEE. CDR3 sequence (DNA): TGTGCCAGCAGCGTAGGTGATCTCGGGAATGAAAAACTGTTTTTT. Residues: CASSVGDLGNEKLFF.

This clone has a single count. CDR3 residues: CASRGGYTEAFF. Written as DNA, the CDR3 is TGTGCCAGCAGGGGGGGATACACTGAAGCTTTCTTT. The chain couples TRBV2 to TRBJ1-1, with D perhaps TRBD1 (5 bases). V lost 6 bases and J 3 bases, leaving 8 bases between the germline ends. CDR1 and CDR2 (germline): SNHLY, FYNNEI. The CDR3 runs to 12 residues.

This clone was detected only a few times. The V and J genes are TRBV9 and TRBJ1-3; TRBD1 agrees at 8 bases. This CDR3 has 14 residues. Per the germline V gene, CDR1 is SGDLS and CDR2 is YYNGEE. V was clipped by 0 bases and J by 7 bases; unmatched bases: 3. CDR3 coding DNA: TGTGCCAGCAGCGTAGAAACAGGGGGGAACACCATATATTTT. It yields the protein CASSVETGGNTIYF.

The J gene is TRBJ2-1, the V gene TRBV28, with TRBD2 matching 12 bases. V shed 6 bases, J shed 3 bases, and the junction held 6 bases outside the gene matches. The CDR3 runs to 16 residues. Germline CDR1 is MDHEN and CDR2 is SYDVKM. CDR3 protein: CASRPGLAGYYNEQFF. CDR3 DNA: TGTGCCAGCAGACCCGGACTAGCGGGATACTACAATGAGCAGTTCTTC.

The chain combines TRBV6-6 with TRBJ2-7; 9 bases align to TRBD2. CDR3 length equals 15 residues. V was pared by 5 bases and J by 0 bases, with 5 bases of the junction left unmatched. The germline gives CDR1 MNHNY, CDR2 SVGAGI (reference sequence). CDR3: CASSEGLASSYEQYF. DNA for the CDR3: TGTGCCAGCAGTGAGGGACTAGCTAGCTCCTACGAGCAGTACTTC.

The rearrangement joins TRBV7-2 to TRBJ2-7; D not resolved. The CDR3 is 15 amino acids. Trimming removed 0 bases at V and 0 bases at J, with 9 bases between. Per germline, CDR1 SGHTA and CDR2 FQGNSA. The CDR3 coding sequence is TGTGCCAGCAGCTTAGCAGCGCCTAGCTCCTACGAGCAGTACTTC. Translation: CASSLAAPSSYEQYF.

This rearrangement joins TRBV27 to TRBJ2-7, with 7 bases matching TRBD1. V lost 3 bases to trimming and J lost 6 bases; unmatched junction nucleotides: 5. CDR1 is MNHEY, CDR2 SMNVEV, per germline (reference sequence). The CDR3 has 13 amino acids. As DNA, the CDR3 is TGTGCCAGCAGTTTTGACAGGGTTCGCGAGCAGTACTTC. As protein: CASSFDRVREQYF.

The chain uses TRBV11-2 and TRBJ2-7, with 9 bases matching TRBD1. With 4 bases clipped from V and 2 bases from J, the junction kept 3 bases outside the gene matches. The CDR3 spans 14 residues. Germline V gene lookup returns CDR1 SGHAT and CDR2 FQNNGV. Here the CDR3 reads CASSSRTGAYEQYF. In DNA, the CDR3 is TGTGCCAGCAGCTCAAGGACAGGGGCCTACGAGCAGTACTTC.

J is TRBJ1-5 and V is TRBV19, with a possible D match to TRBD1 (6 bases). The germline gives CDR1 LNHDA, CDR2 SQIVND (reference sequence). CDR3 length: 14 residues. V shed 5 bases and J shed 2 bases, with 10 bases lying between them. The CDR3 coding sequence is TGTGCCAGTAGTCTACGACAGGGCAATCAGCCCCAGCATTTT. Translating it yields CASSLRQGNQPQHF.

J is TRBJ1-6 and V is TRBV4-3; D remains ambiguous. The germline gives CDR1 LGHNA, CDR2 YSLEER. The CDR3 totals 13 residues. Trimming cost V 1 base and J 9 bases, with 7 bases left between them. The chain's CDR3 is CASSQVSSSPLHF. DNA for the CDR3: TGCGCCAGCAGCCAAGTTAGTAGTTCACCCCTCCACTTT.

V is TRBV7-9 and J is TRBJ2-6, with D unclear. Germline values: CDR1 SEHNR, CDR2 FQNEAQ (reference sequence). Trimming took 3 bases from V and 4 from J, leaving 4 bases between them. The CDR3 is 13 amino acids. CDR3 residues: CASSFSGANVLTF. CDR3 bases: TGTGCCAGCAGCTTTAGCGGGGCCAACGTCCTGACTTTC.

CDR3 sequence: CASSYEGDEKLFF. The DNA of the CDR3 is TGTGCCAGCAGTTACGAGGGAGATGAAAAACTGTTTTTT. The rearrangement joins TRBV6-6 to TRBJ1-4, with D unresolved. Trimming removed 2 bases from V and 6 bases from J, with 7 bases in between. The CDR3 contains 13 residues. Per germline, CDR1 MNHNY and CDR2 SVGAGI (reference sequence).

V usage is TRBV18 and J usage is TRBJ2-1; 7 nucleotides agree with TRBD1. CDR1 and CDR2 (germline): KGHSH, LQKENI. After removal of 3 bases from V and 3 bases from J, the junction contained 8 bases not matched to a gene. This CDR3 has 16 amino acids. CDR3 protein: CASSPSTGPIYNEQFF. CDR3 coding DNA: TGTGCCAGCTCACCCTCGACAGGGCCAATCTACAATGAGCAGTTCTTC.

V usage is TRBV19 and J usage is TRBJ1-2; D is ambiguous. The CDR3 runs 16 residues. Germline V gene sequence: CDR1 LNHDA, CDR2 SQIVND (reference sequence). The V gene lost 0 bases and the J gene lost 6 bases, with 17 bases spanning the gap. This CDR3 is CASSIDSISRSNGYTF. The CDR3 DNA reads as TGTGCCAGTAGTATAGATTCTATCTCCAGGTCGAATGGCTACACCTTC.

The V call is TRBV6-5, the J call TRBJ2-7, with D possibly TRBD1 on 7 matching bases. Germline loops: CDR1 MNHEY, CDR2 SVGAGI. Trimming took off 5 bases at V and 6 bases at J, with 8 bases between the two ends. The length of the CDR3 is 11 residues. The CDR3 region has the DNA TGTGCCAGCAGTCAGGGGGGCGAGCAGTACTTC. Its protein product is CASSQGGEQYF.

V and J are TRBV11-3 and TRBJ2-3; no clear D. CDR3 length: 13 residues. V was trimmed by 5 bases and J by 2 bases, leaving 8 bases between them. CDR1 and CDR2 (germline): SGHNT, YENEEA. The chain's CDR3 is CASSKQDTDTQYF. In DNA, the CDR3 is TGTGCCAGCAGCAAACAAGACACAGATACGCAGTATTTT.

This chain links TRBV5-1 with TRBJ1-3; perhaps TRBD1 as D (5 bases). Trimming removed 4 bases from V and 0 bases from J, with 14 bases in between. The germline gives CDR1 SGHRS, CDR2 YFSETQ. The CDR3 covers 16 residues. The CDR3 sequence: CASSPGEGYSGNTIYF. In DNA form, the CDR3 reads TGCGCCAGCAGCCCGGGGGAGGGCTACTCTGGAAACACCATATATTTT.

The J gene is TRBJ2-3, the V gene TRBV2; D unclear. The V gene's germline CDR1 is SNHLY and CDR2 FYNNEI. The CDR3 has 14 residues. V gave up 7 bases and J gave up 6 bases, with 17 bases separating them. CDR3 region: CASINDRSSDTQYF. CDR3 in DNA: TGTGCCAGCATCAACGACCGATCTAGTGATACGCAGTATTTT. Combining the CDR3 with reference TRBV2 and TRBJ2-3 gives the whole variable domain EPEVTQTPSHQVTQMGQEVILRCVPISNHLYFYWYRQILGQKVEFLVSFYNNEISEKSEIFDDQFSVERPDGSNFTLKIRSTKLEDSAMYFCASINDRSSDTQYFGPGTRLTVL.

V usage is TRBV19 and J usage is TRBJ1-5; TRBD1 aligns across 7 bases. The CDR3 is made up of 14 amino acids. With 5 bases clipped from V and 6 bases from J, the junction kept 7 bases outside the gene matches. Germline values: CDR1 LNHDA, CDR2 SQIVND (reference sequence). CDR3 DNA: TGTGCCAGTAGTTATGACAGGGAGAGTCAGCCCCAGCATTTT. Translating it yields CASSYDRESQPQHF.

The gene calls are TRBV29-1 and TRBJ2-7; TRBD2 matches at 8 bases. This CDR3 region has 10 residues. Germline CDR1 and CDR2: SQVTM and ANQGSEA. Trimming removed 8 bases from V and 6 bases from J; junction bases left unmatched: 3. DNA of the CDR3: TGCAGCCCGGCGGGAGGCGAGCAGTACTTC. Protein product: CSPAGGEQYF.

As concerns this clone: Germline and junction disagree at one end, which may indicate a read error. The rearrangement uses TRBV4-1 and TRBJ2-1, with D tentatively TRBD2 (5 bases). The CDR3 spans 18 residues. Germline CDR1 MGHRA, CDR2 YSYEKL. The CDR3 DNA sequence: TGCGCCAGCAGCCAAACCGGCGCGTTTTCGGACTCCCACAATGAGCAGTTCTTC. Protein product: CASSQTGAFSDSHNEQFF.

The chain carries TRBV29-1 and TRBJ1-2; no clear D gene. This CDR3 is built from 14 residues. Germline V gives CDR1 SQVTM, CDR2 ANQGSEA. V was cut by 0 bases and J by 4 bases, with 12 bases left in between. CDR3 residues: CSVEDHVTGYGYTF. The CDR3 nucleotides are TGCAGCGTTGAAGATCACGTGACGGGCTATGGCTACACCTTC.

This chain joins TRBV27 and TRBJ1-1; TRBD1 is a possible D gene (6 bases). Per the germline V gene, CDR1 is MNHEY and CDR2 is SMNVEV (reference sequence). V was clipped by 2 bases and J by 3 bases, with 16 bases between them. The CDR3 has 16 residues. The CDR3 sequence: CASSLDPTGWDTEAFF. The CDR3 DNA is TGTGCCAGCAGTTTAGATCCTACAGGGTGGGACACTGAAGCTTTCTTT.

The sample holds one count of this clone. CDR3 in DNA: TGTGCCAGCCAACAACGACAGAGAACAAACAATGAGCAGTTCTTC. It specifies CASQQRQRTNNEQFF. The rearrangement joins TRBV18 to TRBJ2-1; TRBD1 might be the D (5 bases). The germline V gene encodes CDR1 KGHSH and CDR2 LQKENI. V was trimmed by 8 bases and J by 5 bases, leaving 19 bases between them. This CDR3 comprises 15 residues.